The rows below give T cell receptor beta chains drawn from one sample of a study of human T cells and chemical hapten exposure. One entry per CDR3 protein, called by TCRdb with MiXCR from the RACE reads. The table shows about 80,000 distinct CDR3 sequences, with 8.6% occurring only once. Sequenced: whole blood. The source is a female donor in good health. Some clones in this sample may be carry-over from other donors' samples. The CDR3 runs from the conserved cysteine through the conserved F or W. Each record gives: V gene, clone size, D gene, J gene, CDR3 protein, CDR3 DNA. D genes are given only for firm matches. The size field is filled for only some rows; it gives once, few, many or a size class.

v_gene: TRBV20-1
abundance: many
d_gene: TRBD1
j_gene: TRBJ2-3
CDR3aa: CSARTGSRSDTDTQYF
CDR3nt: TGCAGTGCTAGGACAGGGAGTAGGTCGGACACAGATACGCAGTATTTT

v_gene: TRBV7-6
abundance: few
d_gene: TRBD1
j_gene: TRBJ1-1
CDR3aa: CASSLAPTGTGDTEAFF
CDR3nt: TGTGCCAGCAGCTTAGCACCAACCGGGACAGGGGACACTGAAGCTTTCTTT

v_gene: TRBV15
abundance: many
d_gene: TRBD2
j_gene: TRBJ2-4
CDR3aa: CATSSTAGRFLAKNIQYF
CDR3nt: TGTGCCACCAGCAGCACAGCGGGAAGGTTCCTAGCCAAAAACATTCAGTACTTC

v_gene: TRBV6-1
abundance: many
d_gene: -
j_gene: TRBJ2-6
CDR3aa: CASSERSGANVLTF
CDR3nt: TGTGCCAGCAGTGAACGTTCTGGGGCCAACGTCCTGACTTTC

v_gene: TRBV12-3/TRBV12-4
abundance: -
d_gene: -
j_gene: TRBJ2-7
CDR3aa: CTSSLDGREYEQYF
CDR3nt: TGTACCAGCAGTTTAGATGGCAGGGAATACGAGCAGTACTTC

v_gene: TRBV20-1
abundance: many
d_gene: TRBD2
j_gene: TRBJ2-7
CDR3aa: CSATGREASGAYEQYF
CDR3nt: TGCAGTGCTACCGGTAGGGAGGCTAGCGGGGCGTACGAGCAGTACTTC

v_gene: TRBV6-2/TRBV6-3
abundance: few
d_gene: TRBD1
j_gene: TRBJ2-6
CDR3aa: CASRKTGTSGANVLTF
CDR3nt: TGTGCCAGCAGAAAGACAGGGACATCAGGGGCCAACGTCCTGACTTTC

v_gene: TRBV7-2
abundance: few
d_gene: -
j_gene: TRBJ2-1
CDR3aa: CASSLGNQGNEQFF
CDR3nt: TGTGCCAGCAGCTTAGGAAACCAAGGCAATGAGCAGTTCTTC

v_gene: TRBV20-1
abundance: -
d_gene: TRBD1
j_gene: TRBJ1-6
CDR3aa: CSARGRTGVSPLHF
CDR3nt: TGCAGTGCTAGAGGCAGGACAGGAGTTTCACCCCTCCACTTT

v_gene: TRBV28
abundance: many
d_gene: TRBD2
j_gene: TRBJ2-3
CDR3aa: CATFTSGRRTDTQYF
CDR3nt: TGTGCCACCTTCACTAGCGGCAGGCGAACAGATACGCAGTATTTT

v_gene: TRBV6-1
abundance: many
d_gene: -
j_gene: TRBJ1-5
CDR3aa: CASSELAGNNQPQHF
CDR3nt: TGTGCCAGCAGTGAATTAGCGGGTAACAATCAGCCCCAGCATTTT

v_gene: TRBV6-2/TRBV6-3
abundance: -
d_gene: TRBD1
j_gene: TRBJ1-1
CDR3aa: CASSRGQGAQLGPFF
CDR3nt: TGTGCCAGCAGTCGAGGACAGGGGGCGCAGCTGGGACCTTTCTTT

v_gene: TRBV19
abundance: -
d_gene: -
j_gene: TRBJ1-3
CDR3aa: CASSEDSGNTIYF
CDR3nt: TGTGCCAGTTCAGAGGATTCTGGAAACACCATATATTTT

v_gene: TRBV12-3/TRBV12-4
abundance: many
d_gene: TRBD1
j_gene: TRBJ1-1
CDR3aa: CASSPLGQGATEAFF
CDR3nt: TGTGCCAGCAGTCCGTTGGGACAGGGGGCCACTGAAGCTTTCTTT

v_gene: TRBV4-2
abundance: few
d_gene: -
j_gene: TRBJ2-3
CDR3aa: CASSQVVTDTQYF
CDR3nt: TGTGCCAGCAGCCAAGTCGTCACAGATACGCAGTATTTT

v_gene: TRBV20-1
abundance: many
d_gene: TRBD2
j_gene: TRBJ2-3
CDR3aa: CSVSLAGEKQYF
CDR3nt: TGCAGTGTCTCCCTAGCGGGGGAGAAGCAGTATTTT